This passage covers 6 T cell receptor beta chains from one sample sequenced in a study of T cell changes during pregnancy in multiple sclerosis. Here immunoSEQ multiplex PCR was the method, and the copy in TCRdb shows in-frame clones only, minus some. This table has 40,000 to 60,000 clones, over 85% appearing once. The sequences come from CD4+ T cells from peripheral blood mononuclear cells, collected in the first trimester of pregnancy. The receptors stem from a female donor with multiple sclerosis, enrolled in a pregnancy study.

This chain's CDR3 is CASSVGTGPPHQFF. As DNA, the CDR3 is TGTGCCAGCAGCGTGGGGACAGGGCCCCCTCATCAGTTCTTC. The rearrangement links TRBV12-1 to TRBJ2-1; the table assigns TRBD1, which was not confirmed against the DNA. TRBV12-1 has pseudogene status. The CDR3 has 14 amino acids.

The V gene is TRBV4-1, the J gene TRBJ1-6; TRBD1 matches at 7 bases. The V gene's germline CDR1 is MGHRA and CDR2 YSYEKL. Germline trimming cut 1 base from V and 7 bases from J; bases unmatched to any gene: 1. This CDR3 spans 14 amino acids. CDR3 DNA sequence: TGCGCCAGCAGCCAAGTGGGACAGAATTCACCCCTCCACTTT. This sequence encodes CASSQVGQNSPLHF.

The genes are TRBV18 and TRBJ2-7, with 7 bases that match TRBD2. The CDR3 runs 14 residues. The ends lost 3 bases at V and 2 bases at J; junction bases unmatched: 4. Germline CDR1 KGHSH, CDR2 LQKENI. CDR3 residues: CASSPLGGAYEQYF. CDR3 sequence (DNA): TGTGCCAGCTCACCCTTGGGGGGGGCCTACGAGCAGTACTTC.

This rearrangement joins TRBV5-4 to TRBJ2-2; 7 nucleotides match TRBD2. The CDR3 contains 17 residues. J gave up 2 bases and V 6 bases, and 13 bases lay outside the gene matches. The germline V gene encodes CDR1 SGHNT and CDR2 YYREEE (reference sequence). Here the CDR3 reads CASKRSSGAENTGELFF. The CDR3 bases are TGTGCCAGCAAGCGGTCCAGCGGGGCTGAAAACACCGGGGAGCTGTTTTTT.

V and J are TRBV19 and TRBJ2-5, with D perhaps TRBD2 (5 bases). This CDR3 has 14 residues. V lost 2 bases and J 4 bases, leaving 11 bases between the germline ends. CDR1 and CDR2 from the germline V gene are LNHDA and SQIVND (reference sequence). The CDR3 region is CASSIHGKGETQYF. The CDR3 DNA reads as TGTGCCAGTAGTATACACGGGAAGGGAGAGACCCAGTACTTC.

The V gene is TRBV5-1, the J gene TRBJ1-2; 9 positions agree with TRBD1. CDR1 is SGHRS, CDR2 YFSETQ, per germline. The CDR3 covers 15 residues. Unmatched junction bases numbered 7, after V lost 4 bases and J lost 3 bases. DNA of the CDR3: TGCGCCAGCAGCAGCGGGACAGGGAACTACTATGGCTACACCTTC. Translating gives CASSSGTGNYYGYTF. Full variable domain (remainder filled in from reference TRBV5-1 and TRBJ1-2): KAGVTQTPRYLIKTRGQQVTLSCSPISGHRSVSWYQQTPGQGLQFLFEYFSETQRNKGNFPGRFSGRQFSNSRSEMNVSTLELGDSALYLCASSSGTGNYYGYTFGSGTRLTVV.